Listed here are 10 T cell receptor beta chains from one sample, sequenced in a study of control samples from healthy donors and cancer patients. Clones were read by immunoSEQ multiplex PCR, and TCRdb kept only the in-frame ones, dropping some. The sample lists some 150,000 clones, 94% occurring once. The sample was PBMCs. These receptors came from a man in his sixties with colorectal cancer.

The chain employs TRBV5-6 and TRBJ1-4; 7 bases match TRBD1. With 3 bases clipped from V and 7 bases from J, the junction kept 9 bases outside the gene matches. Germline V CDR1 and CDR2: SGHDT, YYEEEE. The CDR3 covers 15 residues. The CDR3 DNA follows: TGTGCCAGCAGCTATCCCCGACAGGGTTCTGAAAAACTGTTTTTT. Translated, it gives CASSYPRQGSEKLFF.

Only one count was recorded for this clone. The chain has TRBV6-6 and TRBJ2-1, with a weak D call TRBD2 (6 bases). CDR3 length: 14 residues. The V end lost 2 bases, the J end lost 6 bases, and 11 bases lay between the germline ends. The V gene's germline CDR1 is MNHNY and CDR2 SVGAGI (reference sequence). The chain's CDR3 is CASSYEDYPNEQFF. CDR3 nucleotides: TGTGCCAGCAGTTACGAGGACTATCCCAATGAGCAGTTCTTC.

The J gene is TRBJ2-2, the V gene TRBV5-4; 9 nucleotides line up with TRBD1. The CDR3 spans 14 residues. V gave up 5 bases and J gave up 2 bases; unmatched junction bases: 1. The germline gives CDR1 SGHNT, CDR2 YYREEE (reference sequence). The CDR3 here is CASRGQGNTGELFF. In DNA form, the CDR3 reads TGTGCCAGCAGGGGACAGGGAAACACCGGGGAGCTGTTTTTT.

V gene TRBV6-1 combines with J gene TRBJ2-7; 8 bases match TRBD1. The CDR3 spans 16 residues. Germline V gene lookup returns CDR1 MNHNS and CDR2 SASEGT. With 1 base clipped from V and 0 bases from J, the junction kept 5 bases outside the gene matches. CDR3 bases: TGTGCCAGCAGTGAAGGAGGGACAGGATCCTCCTACGAGCAGTACTTC. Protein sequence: CASSEGGTGSSYEQYF.

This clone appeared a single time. DNA of the CDR3: TGTGCCAGCAGTGGTGGGACAGGGTTCAACGAGCAGTACTTC. Translation: CASSGGTGFNEQYF. The chain links TRBV2 to TRBJ2-7, with 9 bases matching TRBD1. Germline CDR1 SNHLY, CDR2 FYNNEI. V lost 4 bases to trimming and J lost 5 bases; unmatched junction nucleotides: 6. This CDR3 is built from 14 residues.

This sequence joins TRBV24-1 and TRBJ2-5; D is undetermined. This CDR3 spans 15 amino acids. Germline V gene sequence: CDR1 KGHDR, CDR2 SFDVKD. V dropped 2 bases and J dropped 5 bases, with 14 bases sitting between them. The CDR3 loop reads CATSDSRVSRETQYF. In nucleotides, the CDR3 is TGTGCCACCAGTGATTCCCGGGTCTCAAGGGAGACCCAGTACTTC.

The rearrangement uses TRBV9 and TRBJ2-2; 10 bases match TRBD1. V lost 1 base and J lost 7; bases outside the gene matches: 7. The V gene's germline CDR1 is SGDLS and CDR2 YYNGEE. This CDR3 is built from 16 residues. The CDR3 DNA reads TGTGCCAGCAGCGTATTCGGGACAGGGGTAGTCGGGGAGCTGTTTTTT. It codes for CASSVFGTGVVGELFF.

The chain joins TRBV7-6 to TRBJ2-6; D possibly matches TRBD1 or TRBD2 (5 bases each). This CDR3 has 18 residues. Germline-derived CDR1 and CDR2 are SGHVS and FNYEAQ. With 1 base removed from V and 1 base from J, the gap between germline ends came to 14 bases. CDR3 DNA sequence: TGTGCCAGCAGCTTAGAGGGGTTTACGGGGTCTGGGGCCAACGTCCTGACTTTC. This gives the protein CASSLEGFTGSGANVLTF.

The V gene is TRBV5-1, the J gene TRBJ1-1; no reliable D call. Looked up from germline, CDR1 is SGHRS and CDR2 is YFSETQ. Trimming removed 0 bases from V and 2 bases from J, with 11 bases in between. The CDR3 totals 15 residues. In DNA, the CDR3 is TGCGCCAGCAGCTTGGTCGGGGAAGGAAACACTGAAGCTTTCTTT. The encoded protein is CASSLVGEGNTEAFF.

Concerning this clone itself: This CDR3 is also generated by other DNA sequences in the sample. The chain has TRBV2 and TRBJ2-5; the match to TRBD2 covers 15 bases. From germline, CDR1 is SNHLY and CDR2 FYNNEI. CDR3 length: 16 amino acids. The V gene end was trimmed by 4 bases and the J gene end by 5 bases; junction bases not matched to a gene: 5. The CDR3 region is CASSGTSGGAGETQYF. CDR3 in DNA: TGTGCCAGCAGTGGGACTAGCGGGGGGGCTGGGGAGACCCAGTACTTC.